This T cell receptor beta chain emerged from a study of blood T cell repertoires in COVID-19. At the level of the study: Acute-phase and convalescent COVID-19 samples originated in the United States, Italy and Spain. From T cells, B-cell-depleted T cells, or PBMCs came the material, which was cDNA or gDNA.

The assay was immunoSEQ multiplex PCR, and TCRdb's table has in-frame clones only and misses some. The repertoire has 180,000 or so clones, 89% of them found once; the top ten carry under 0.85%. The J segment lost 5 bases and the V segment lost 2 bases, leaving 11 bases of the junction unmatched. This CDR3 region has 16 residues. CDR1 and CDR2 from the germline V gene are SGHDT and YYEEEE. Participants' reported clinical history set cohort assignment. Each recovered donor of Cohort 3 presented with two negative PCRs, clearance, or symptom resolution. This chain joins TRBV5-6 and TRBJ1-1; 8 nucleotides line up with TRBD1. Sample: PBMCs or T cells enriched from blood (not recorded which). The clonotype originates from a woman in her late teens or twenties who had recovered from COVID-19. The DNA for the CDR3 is TGTGCCAGCAGCTTATTGCCGGGACAGGTGCGGACTGAAGCTTTCTTT. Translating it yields CASSLLPGQVRTEAFF.